Following are 7 T cell receptor beta chains from one sample sequenced in a study of PD-L1 blockade in urothelial cancer. Documented time point: pretreatment peripheral blood. Clones were read by immunoSEQ multiplex PCR, and TCRdb kept only the in-frame ones, dropping some. The sample records tens of thousands of clones, 84% being singletons. The material sequenced was PBMCs, taken around atezolizumab (anti-PD-L1) treatment. These receptor sequences come from a man between 50 and 59 years old with urothelial cancer.

The rearrangement joins TRBV7-9 to TRBJ2-5; TRBD2 matches at 9 bases. The CDR3 is 19 amino acids. Trimming removed 5 bases from V and 1 base from J; junction bases left unmatched: 17. The V gene's germline CDR1 is SEHNR and CDR2 FQNEAQ (reference sequence). Here the CDR3 DNA reads TGTGCCAGCAGCGGGAGGCGGGGGGGACATAGTGTTTCCCAAGAGACCCAGTACTTC. As protein: CASSGRRGGHSVSQETQYF.

V is TRBV15 and J is TRBJ2-3; TRBD2 matches 7 bases. The CDR3 sequence is 16 residues long. Germline CDR1 reads LNHNV; CDR2 reads YYDKDF (reference sequence). The trim removed 3 bases at V and 0 bases at J, leaving 6 bases unmatched. CDR3 region: CATSSGGEISTDTQYF. DNA for the CDR3: TGTGCCACCAGCAGTGGGGGGGAGATTAGCACAGATACGCAGTATTTT.

The chain carries TRBV29-1 and TRBJ2-7, with D maybe TRBD2 (6 bases). V dropped 4 bases and J dropped 7 bases, with 11 bases sitting between them. The V gene's germline CDR1 is SQVTM and CDR2 ANQGSEA. This CDR3 region has 11 residues. CDR3 region: CSVVGAGEQYF. The CDR3 DNA sequence: TGCAGCGTTGTAGGGGCGGGGGAGCAGTACTTC.

J is TRBJ2-7 and V is TRBV12-5; 7 nucleotides align to TRBD1. The J segment lost 4 bases and the V segment lost 7 bases, leaving 1 base of the junction unmatched. The CDR3 consists of 11 residues. Germline-derived CDR1 and CDR2 are LGHNT and FRNRAP. CDR3 region: CASEDRYEQYF. The DNA for the CDR3 is TGTGCTAGTGAGGACAGGTACGAGCAGTACTTC.

V gene TRBV6-1 combines with J gene TRBJ2-5; D not certain. Near its end, the DNA agrees better with TRBJ2-7, so the J call may be wrong. Per germline, CDR1 MNHNS and CDR2 SASEGT. This CDR3 is 15 amino acids long. For the CDR3, the DNA is TGTGCCAGCAGTGTGGCCGCGGAGACGTCCTACGAGCAGTACTTC. The encoded protein is CASSVAAETSYEQYF.

This chain links TRBV7-2 with TRBJ2-5; D is possibly TRBD2 (6 bases). Germline values: CDR1 SGHTA, CDR2 FQGNSA. Trimming pared 4 bases from V and 5 bases from J, leaving 11 bases between. The CDR3 length is 13 residues. CDR3 DNA sequence: TGTGCCAGCAGCTCCTTTGGGGGGGAGACCCAGTACTTC. It specifies CASSSFGGETQYF.

This clone was picked up a small number of times. This chain connects TRBV2 to TRBJ2-2; D remains unclear. The CDR3 is 13 residues long. Germline values: CDR1 SNHLY, CDR2 FYNNEI. V lost 6 bases and J 4 bases, leaving 9 bases between the germline ends. The CDR3 loop reads CASRGAATGELFF. DNA for the CDR3: TGTGCCAGCAGAGGAGCAGCCACCGGGGAGCTGTTTTTT.